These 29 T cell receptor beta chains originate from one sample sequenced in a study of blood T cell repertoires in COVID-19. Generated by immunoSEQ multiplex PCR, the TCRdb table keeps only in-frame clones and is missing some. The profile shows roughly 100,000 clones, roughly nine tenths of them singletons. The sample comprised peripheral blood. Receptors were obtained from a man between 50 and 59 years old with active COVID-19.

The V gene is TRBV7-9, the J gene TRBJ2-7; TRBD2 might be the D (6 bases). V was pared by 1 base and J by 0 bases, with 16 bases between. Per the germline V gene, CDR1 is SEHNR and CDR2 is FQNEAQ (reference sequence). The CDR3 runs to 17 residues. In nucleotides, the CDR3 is TGTGCCAGCAGCTTAGTGCGGGGCGGCGATCCCTCCTACGAGCAGTACTTC. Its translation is CASSLVRGGDPSYEQYF.

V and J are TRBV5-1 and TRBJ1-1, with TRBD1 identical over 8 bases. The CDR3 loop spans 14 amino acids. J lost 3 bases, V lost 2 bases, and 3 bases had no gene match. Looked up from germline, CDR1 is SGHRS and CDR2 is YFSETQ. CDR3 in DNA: TGCGCCAGCAGCTTCAGGGGGCTAGACACTGAAGCTTTCTTT. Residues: CASSFRGLDTEAFF.

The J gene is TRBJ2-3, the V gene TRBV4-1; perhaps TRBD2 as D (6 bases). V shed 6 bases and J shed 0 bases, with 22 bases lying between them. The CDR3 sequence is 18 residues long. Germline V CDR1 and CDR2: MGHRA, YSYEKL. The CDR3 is CASSHTLRGTSSTDTQYF. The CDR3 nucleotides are TGCGCCAGCAGTCACACCCTACGGGGGACGTCTAGCACAGATACGCAGTATTTT.

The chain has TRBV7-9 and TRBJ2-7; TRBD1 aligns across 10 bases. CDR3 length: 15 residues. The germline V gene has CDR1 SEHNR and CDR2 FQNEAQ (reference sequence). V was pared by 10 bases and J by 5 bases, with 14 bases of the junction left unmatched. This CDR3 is CATTSTGGPLHEQYF. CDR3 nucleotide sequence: TGTGCCACGACCTCGACAGGGGGCCCACTACACGAGCAGTACTTC.

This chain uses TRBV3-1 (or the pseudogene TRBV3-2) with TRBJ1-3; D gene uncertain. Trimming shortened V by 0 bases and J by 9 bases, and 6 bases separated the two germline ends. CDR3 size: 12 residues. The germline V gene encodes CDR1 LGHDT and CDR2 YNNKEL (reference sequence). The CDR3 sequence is CASSQDERTIYF. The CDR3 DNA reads TGTGCCAGCAGCCAAGATGAGCGCACCATATATTTT.

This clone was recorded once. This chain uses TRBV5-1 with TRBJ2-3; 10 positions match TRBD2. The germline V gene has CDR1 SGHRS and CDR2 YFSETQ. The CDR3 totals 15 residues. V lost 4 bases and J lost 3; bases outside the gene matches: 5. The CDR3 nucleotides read TGCGCCAGCAGCCCTCAGCGGGGGGGTACAGATACGCAGTATTTT. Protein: CASSPQRGGTDTQYF.

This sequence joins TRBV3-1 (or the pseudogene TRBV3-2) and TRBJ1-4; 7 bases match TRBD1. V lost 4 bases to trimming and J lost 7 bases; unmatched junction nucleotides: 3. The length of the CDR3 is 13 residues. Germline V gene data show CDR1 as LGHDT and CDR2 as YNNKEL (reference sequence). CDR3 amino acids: CASSPRGAEKLFF. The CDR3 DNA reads TGTGCCAGCAGCCCCAGGGGGGCTGAAAAACTGTTTTTT.

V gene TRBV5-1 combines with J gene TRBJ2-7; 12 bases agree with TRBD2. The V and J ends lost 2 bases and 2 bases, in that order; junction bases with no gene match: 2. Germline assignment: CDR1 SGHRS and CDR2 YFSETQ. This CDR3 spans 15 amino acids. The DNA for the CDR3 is TGCGCCAGCAGCTTTACTAGCGGGGGGACCTACGAGCAGTACTTC. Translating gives CASSFTSGGTYEQYF.

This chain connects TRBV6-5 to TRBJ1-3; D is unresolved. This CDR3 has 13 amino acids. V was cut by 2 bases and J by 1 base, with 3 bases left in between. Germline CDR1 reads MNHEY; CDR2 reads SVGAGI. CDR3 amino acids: CASSYPSGNTIYF. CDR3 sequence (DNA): TGTGCCAGCAGTTACCCTTCTGGAAACACCATATATTTT.

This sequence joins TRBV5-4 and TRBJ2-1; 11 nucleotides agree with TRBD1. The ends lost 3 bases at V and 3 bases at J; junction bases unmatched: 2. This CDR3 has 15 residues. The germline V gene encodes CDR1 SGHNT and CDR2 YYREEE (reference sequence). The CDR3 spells CASSSGTGGYNEQFF. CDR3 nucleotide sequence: TGTGCCAGCAGCTCCGGGACAGGGGGCTACAATGAGCAGTTCTTC.

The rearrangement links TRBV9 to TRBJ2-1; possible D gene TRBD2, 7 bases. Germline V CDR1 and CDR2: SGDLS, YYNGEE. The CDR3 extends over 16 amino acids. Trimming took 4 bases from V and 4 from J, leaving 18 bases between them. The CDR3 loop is CASSSSHGGPYNEQFF. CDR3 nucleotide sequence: TGTGCCAGCAGCTCCAGCCACGGGGGGCCTTACAATGAGCAGTTCTTC.

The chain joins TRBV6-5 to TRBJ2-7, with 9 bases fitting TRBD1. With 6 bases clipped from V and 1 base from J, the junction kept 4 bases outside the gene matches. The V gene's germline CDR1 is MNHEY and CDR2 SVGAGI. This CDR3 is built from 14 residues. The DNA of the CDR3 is TGTGCCAGCAGGGGGACAGGGAATTCCTACGAGCAGTACTTC. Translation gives CASRGTGNSYEQYF.

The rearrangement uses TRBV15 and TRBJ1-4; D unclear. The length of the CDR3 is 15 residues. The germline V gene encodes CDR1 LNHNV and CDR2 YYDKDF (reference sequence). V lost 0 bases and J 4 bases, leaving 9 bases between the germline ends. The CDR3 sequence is CATSRESQINEKLFF. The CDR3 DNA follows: TGTGCCACCAGCAGAGAAAGTCAGATTAATGAAAAACTGTTTTTT.

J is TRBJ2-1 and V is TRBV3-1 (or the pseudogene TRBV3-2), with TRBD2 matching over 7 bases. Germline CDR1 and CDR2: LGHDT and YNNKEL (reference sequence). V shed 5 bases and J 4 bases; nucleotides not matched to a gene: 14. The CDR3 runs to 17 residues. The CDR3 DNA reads TGTGCCAGCAGCGGAGAAAGGGAGGGGAGGGCTTACAATGAGCAGTTCTTC. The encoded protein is CASSGEREGRAYNEQFF.

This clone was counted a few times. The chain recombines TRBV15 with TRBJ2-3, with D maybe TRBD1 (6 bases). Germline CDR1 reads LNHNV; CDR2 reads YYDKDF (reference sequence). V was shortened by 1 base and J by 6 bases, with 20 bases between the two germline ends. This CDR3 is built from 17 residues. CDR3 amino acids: CATSRATLTGHPDTQYF. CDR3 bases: TGTGCCACCAGCAGAGCTACATTGACGGGACACCCGGATACGCAGTATTTT.

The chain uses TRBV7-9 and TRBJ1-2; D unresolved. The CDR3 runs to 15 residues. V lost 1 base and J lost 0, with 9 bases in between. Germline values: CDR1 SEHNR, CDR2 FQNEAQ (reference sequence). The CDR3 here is CASSLGSGANYGYTF. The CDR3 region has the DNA TGTGCCAGCAGCTTAGGTTCAGGCGCTAACTATGGCTACACCTTC.

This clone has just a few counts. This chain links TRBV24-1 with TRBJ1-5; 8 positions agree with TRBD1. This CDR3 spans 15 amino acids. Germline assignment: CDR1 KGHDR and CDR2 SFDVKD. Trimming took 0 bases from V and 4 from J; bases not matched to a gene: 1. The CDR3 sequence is CATSDLTGGNQPQHF. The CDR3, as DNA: TGTGCCACCAGTGATTTGACAGGGGGTAATCAGCCCCAGCATTTT.

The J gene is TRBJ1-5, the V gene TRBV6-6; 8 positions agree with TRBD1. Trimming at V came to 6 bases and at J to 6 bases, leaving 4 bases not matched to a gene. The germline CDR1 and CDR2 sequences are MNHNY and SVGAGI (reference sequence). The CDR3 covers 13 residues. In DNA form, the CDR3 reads TGTGCCAGCAGGACAGGGGATGTTCAGCCCCAGCATTTT. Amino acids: CASRTGDVQPQHF.

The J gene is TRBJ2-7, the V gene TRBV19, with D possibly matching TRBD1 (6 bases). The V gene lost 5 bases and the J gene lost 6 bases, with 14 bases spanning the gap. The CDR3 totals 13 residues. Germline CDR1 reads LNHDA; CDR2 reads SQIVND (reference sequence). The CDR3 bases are TGTGCCAGTAGTGGCTCAGTCAGGGGCGAGCAGTACTTC. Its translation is CASSGSVRGEQYF.

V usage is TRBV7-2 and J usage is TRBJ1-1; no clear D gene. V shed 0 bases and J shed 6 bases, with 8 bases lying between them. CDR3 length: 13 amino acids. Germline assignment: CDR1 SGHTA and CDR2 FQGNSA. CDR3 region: CASSLALASEAFF. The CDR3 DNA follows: TGTGCCAGCAGCTTAGCTTTGGCTTCTGAAGCTTTCTTT.

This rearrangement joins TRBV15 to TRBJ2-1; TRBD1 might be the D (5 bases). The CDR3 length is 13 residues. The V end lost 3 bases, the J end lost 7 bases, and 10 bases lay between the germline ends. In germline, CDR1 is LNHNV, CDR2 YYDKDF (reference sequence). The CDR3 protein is CATSRGQGNEQFF. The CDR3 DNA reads TGTGCCACCAGCAGGGGGCAGGGAAATGAGCAGTTCTTC.

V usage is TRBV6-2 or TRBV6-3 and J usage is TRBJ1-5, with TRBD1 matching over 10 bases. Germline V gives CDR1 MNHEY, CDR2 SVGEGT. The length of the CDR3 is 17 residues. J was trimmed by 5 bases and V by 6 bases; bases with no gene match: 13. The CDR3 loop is CASSRGTGAWLDQPQHF. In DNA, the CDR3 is TGTGCCAGCAGCCGCGGGACAGGGGCATGGTTGGATCAGCCCCAGCATTTT.

The CDR3 here is CATSTLDRFDYGYTF. The CDR3 DNA sequence: TGTGCCACCAGCACTTTGGACAGGTTTGACTATGGCTACACCTTC. V gene TRBV15 combines with J gene TRBJ1-2; 7 nucleotides align to TRBD1. Germline V lookup: CDR1 LNHNV, CDR2 YYDKDF (reference sequence). With 4 bases clipped from V and 3 bases from J, the junction kept 8 bases outside the gene matches. The CDR3 loop spans 15 amino acids.

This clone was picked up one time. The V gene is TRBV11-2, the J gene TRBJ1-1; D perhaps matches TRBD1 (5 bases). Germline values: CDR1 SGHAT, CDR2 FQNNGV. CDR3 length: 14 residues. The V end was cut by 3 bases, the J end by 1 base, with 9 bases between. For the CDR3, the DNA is TGTGCCAGCAGCTTGACAGCCTCGAACACTGAAGCTTTCTTT. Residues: CASSLTASNTEAFF.

The CDR3 DNA reads as TGTGCCAGCAGTCCGGACAGTATTGCTGGCTACACCTTC. It translates to CASSPDSIAGYTF. The V gene is TRBV6-2 or TRBV6-3, the J gene TRBJ1-2; possibly TRBD1 for D (6 bases). This CDR3 has 13 residues. CDR1 and CDR2 from the germline V gene are MNHEY and SVGEGT. V was clipped by 5 bases and J by 7 bases, with 14 bases between them.

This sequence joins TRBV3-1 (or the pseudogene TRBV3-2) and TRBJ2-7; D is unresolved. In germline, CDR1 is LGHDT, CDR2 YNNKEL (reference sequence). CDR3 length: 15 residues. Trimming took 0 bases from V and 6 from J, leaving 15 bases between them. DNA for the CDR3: TGTGCCAGCAGCCAAGATACTACTCCAACGGGCGAGCAGTACTTC. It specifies CASSQDTTPTGEQYF.

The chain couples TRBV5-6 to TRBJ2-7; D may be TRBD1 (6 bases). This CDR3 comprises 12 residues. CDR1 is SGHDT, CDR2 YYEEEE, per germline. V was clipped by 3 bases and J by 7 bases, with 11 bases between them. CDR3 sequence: CASSSYRAEQYF. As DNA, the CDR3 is TGTGCCAGCAGCTCCTACAGGGCTGAGCAGTACTTC.

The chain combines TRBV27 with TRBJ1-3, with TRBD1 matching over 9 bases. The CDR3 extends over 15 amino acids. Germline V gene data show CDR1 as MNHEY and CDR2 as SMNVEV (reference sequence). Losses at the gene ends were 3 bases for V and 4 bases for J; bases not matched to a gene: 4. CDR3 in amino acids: CASSFGTGFGNTIYF. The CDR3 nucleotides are TGTGCCAGCAGTTTCGGGACAGGGTTCGGAAACACCATATATTTT.

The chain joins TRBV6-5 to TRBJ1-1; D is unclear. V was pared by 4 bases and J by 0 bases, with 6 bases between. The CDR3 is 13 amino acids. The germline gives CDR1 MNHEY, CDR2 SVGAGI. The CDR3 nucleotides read TGTGCCAGCAGTTCCTATATGAACACTGAAGCTTTCTTT. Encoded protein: CASSSYMNTEAFF.